A selection of T cell receptor beta chains follows, all from one sample in a study of tumor-infiltrating lymphocytes in primary liver carcinoma. TCRdb itself ran the multiplex PCR reads through MiXCR, one entry per CDR3 protein. The data show roughly 330,000 distinct CDR3 sequences, less than 65% seen once. The specimen sequenced was peripheral blood. The source of these receptors is a man aged 35 to 55 with primary liver carcinoma and hepatitis B virus infection. Each CDR3 is given with its conserved first and last residue. Each record gives: J gene, clone size, V gene, D gene, CDR3 DNA, CDR3 protein. The D gene is left open where the match is weak. Some rows have no size entry. The others give once, few or many, or a class for an expanded clone.

TRBJ2-6 | many | TRBV10-3 | TRBD2 | TGTGCCATCAGGGGGGGGGATATGAACTCTGGGGCCAACGTCCTGACTTTC | CAIRGGDMNSGANVLTF
TRBJ1-2 | . | TRBV6-6 | . | TGTGCCAGCAGTTACTCCGGGCTAGACTATTGCTACACCTTC | CASSYSGLDYCYTF
TRBJ2-1 | . | TRBV5-4 | . | TGTGCCAGCAGCGGCGGAGGAGAAGAGACCCAGTTCTTC | CASSGGGEETQFF
TRBJ2-7 | . | TRBV5-6 | TRBD1 | TGTGTCAGCAGCGCAGGACAGGGAACCTACGAGCAGTACTTC | CVSSAGQGTYEQYF
TRBJ2-4 | . | TRBV14 | TRBD1 | TGTCCCGGCAGCCAAGATCAAGCAACAGGGGGGATTCAGTACTTC | CPGSQDQATGGIQYF
TRBJ1-4 | . | TRBV4-2 | . | TGTGCCAGTAGTACAGGGTACAGTAATGAAAAACTGTTTTTT | CASSTGYSNEKLFF
TRBJ2-1 | once | TRBV19 | TRBD1 | TGTGCCAACAGGGACAGGAACAATGAGCAGTTCTTC | CANRDRNNEQFF
TRBJ2-1 | many | TRBV12-3/TRBV12-4 | . | TGTGCCAGCAGTTTAGTCACGCCCTTAGCGGACTGGGATGAGCAGTTCTTC | CASSLVTPLADWDEQFF
TRBJ2-1 | . | TRBV6-2/TRBV6-3 | . | TGTGCCAGCAGTTACTCGGCCGGCAGGCCGGACGGGGATGAGCAGTTCTTC | CASSYSAGRPDGDEQFF
TRBJ2-3 | . | TRBV5-4 | TRBD2 | TGTGCCAGCAGCTTAAAGGGCGGGAGGGCCTTAGATACGCAGTATTTT | CASSLKGGRALDTQYF
TRBJ2-7 | . | TRBV28 | . | TGTGTCAGCAGCCTACAAGGGAGCGAAGACGAGCAGTACTTC | CVSSLQGSEDEQYF
TRBJ2-3 | . | TRBV6-2/TRBV6-3 | . | TGTGCCAGCAGTTACTCCGGACCAGCGGAAGCCACAGATACGCAGTATTTT | CASSYSGPAEATDTQYF
TRBJ2-7 | . | TRBV5-1 | TRBD1 | TGCGCCAGCAGCCTCGAGGGACAGGTCTCCTACGAGCAGTACTTC | CASSLEGQVSYEQYF
TRBJ1-4 | few | TRBV6-1 | . | TGTGCCAGCAGTGAAATGGGGGGGGTAAATGAAAAACTGTTTTTT | CASSEMGGVNEKLFF
TRBJ1-2 | . | TRBV28 | . | TGTGCCAGCAGTTTCCGACAGGAGGATGGCTACACCTTC | CASSFRQEDGYTF
TRBJ1-6 | few | TRBV10-3 | . | TGTGCCATCAGTGTGGACAGTGGCCGTTCACCCCTCCACTTT | CAISVDSGRSPLHF
TRBJ2-1 | . | TRBV19 | TRBD1 | TGTGCCAGTAGTATAGACAGGGGGTACAATGAGCAGCTCTTC | CASSIDRGYNEQLF
TRBJ2-7 | . | TRBV12-3/TRBV12-4 | . | TGTGCCAGCACAGCGGGTGGCAGTATGCAGTACTTC | CASTAGGSMQYF
TRBJ2-7 | . | TRBV11-1 | TRBD2 | TGTGCCAACATGCCCGGGACTAGCGGCTACGAGCAGTACTTC | CANMPGTSGYEQYF
TRBJ2-1 | . | TRBV2 | . | TGTGCCAGCAGTGAAGCGATAGTACTAGCTTTGAATTTTGAGCAGTTCTTC | CASSEAIVLALNFEQFF